This is a list of T cell receptor beta chains from one sample in a study of control samples from healthy donors and cancer patients. Clones were sequenced by immunoSEQ multiplex PCR, and TCRdb holds only the in-frame ones, with some missing. The sample consists of about 80,000 clones, roughly 84% of them appearing once. The specimen sequenced was PBMCs. The source of these receptors is a man aged 55 to 69 with head and neck cancer. Each CDR3 is given with its conserved first and last residue. The size of a clone is reported for some rows only, either as once, few or many, or as a class for expanded clones.

v_call: TRBV5-1; clone_size: .; j_call: TRBJ2-2; cdr3_aa: CASNFGQGDTGELFF
v_call: TRBV7-8; clone_size: .; j_call: TRBJ1-1; cdr3_aa: CASSLGLRDPEAFF
v_call: TRBV7-9; clone_size: .; j_call: TRBJ2-4; cdr3_aa: CASSSMAKNIQYF
v_call: TRBV24-1; clone_size: .; j_call: TRBJ2-5; cdr3_aa: CATSAGTSGGVETQYF
v_call: TRBV6-5; clone_size: .; j_call: TRBJ1-2; cdr3_aa: CASRQTGVGGYTF
v_call: TRBV5-6; clone_size: .; j_call: TRBJ2-4; cdr3_aa: CASSLTGFGGVAKNIQYF
v_call: TRBV29-1; clone_size: .; j_call: TRBJ1-3; cdr3_aa: CSVATVTGVPAGNTIYF
v_call: TRBV10-2; clone_size: .; j_call: TRBJ2-5; cdr3_aa: CASSPWGRETQYF
v_call: TRBV10-1; clone_size: .; j_call: TRBJ2-5; cdr3_aa: CASKLAGQETQYF
v_call: TRBV10-3; clone_size: .; j_call: TRBJ2-7; cdr3_aa: CAIKIREGPYEQYF
v_call: TRBV7-9; clone_size: medium-sized; j_call: TRBJ1-2; cdr3_aa: CASSPRGGSFNYGYTF
v_call: TRBV19; clone_size: .; j_call: TRBJ2-7; cdr3_aa: CASSIVGTSGYEQYF
v_call: TRBV9; clone_size: .; j_call: TRBJ2-7; cdr3_aa: CASSAGVWEYEQYF
v_call: TRBV28; clone_size: .; j_call: TRBJ2-2; cdr3_aa: CASSLGTGLHTGELFF
v_call: TRBV28; clone_size: .; j_call: TRBJ2-5; cdr3_aa: CASSRGLQYQETQYF
v_call: TRBV20-1; clone_size: .; j_call: TRBJ2-1; cdr3_aa: CSASASSGRYLYNEQFF
v_call: TRBV6-1; clone_size: .; j_call: TRBJ1-2; cdr3_aa: CASSEANSAYGYTF
v_call: TRBV5-1; clone_size: .; j_call: TRBJ1-1; cdr3_aa: CASSVLQGNTEAFF
v_call: TRBV20-1; clone_size: .; j_call: TRBJ2-1; cdr3_aa: CSASVAGIYYNEQFF
v_call: TRBV6-2/TRBV6-3; clone_size: .; j_call: TRBJ1-5; cdr3_aa: CASSSVPYSNQPQHF
v_call: TRBV6-5; clone_size: .; j_call: TRBJ2-7; cdr3_aa: CASTRENGFYEQYF
v_call: TRBV28; clone_size: .; j_call: TRBJ1-2; cdr3_aa: CASSSRLYGYTF
v_call: TRBV7-7; clone_size: .; j_call: TRBJ2-1; cdr3_aa: CASSLETSGVNEQFF
v_call: TRBV11-3; clone_size: .; j_call: TRBJ2-7; cdr3_aa: CASSFGTGYEQYF
v_call: TRBV29-1; clone_size: .; j_call: TRBJ1-1; cdr3_aa: CSVPNYDRNTEAFF
v_call: TRBV5-4; clone_size: .; j_call: TRBJ2-6; cdr3_aa: CASGPGANVLTF
v_call: TRBV5-1; clone_size: once; j_call: TRBJ1-1; cdr3_aa: CATRNGRDTEAFF
v_call: TRBV6-5; clone_size: .; j_call: TRBJ1-2; cdr3_aa: CASTLQRGSGGYTF
v_call: TRBV3-1/TRBV3-2; clone_size: few; j_call: TRBJ2-3; cdr3_aa: CASSHWGGSLADTQYF
v_call: TRBV6-4; clone_size: .; j_call: TRBJ2-3; cdr3_aa: CASSAHGTSGTDTQYF
v_call: TRBV7-6; clone_size: .; j_call: TRBJ1-3; cdr3_aa: CASSPSSGNTIYF
v_call: TRBV27; clone_size: few; j_call: TRBJ1-1; cdr3_aa: CASSLVGRRTEAFF
v_call: TRBV6-6; clone_size: once; j_call: TRBJ2-5; cdr3_aa: CASSYSPGTSETQYF
v_call: TRBV5-1; clone_size: .; j_call: TRBJ2-7; cdr3_aa: CASSLGGTSEQYF
v_call: TRBV18; clone_size: .; j_call: TRBJ2-7; cdr3_aa: CASSSWARPYEQYF
v_call: TRBV2; clone_size: .; j_call: TRBJ2-2; cdr3_aa: CASRLSGNTGELFF
v_call: TRBV27; clone_size: .; j_call: TRBJ2-6; cdr3_aa: CASSVTAAGANVLTF
v_call: TRBV9; clone_size: .; j_call: TRBJ2-5; cdr3_aa: CASSVGQPQETQYF
v_call: TRBV2; clone_size: .; j_call: TRBJ1-1; cdr3_aa: CASSAMTGGISEAFF
v_call: TRBV5-1; clone_size: .; j_call: TRBJ2-1; cdr3_aa: CASSLGYGTSGINEQFF
v_call: TRBV24-1; clone_size: .; j_call: TRBJ2-7; cdr3_aa: CATSDLNLSSYYEQYF
v_call: TRBV5-1; clone_size: .; j_call: TRBJ1-1; cdr3_aa: CASSLSPVNTEAFF
v_call: TRBV6-6; clone_size: once; j_call: TRBJ2-7; cdr3_aa: CASSYLEAHEQYF
v_call: TRBV7-7; clone_size: few; j_call: TRBJ2-5; cdr3_aa: CASSFGLAGGEETQYF
v_call: TRBV4-1; clone_size: .; j_call: TRBJ2-7; cdr3_aa: CASSQEGILRSEQYF
v_call: TRBV11-2; clone_size: .; j_call: TRBJ2-5; cdr3_aa: CASSTGLAMAETQYF
v_call: TRBV5-1; clone_size: .; j_call: TRBJ2-7; cdr3_aa: CASSLALGQIYEQYF
v_call: TRBV11-3; clone_size: .; j_call: TRBJ2-1; cdr3_aa: CASSLDQGGTSRGNEQFF
v_call: TRBV3-1/TRBV3-2; clone_size: .; j_call: TRBJ2-1; cdr3_aa: CASSQVAGGPDNEQFF
v_call: TRBV7-9; clone_size: .; j_call: TRBJ1-2; cdr3_aa: CASSLEVTGYGYTF
v_call: TRBV18; clone_size: .; j_call: TRBJ2-5; cdr3_aa: CASSPGGRGETQYF